A single T cell receptor (beta chain) is shown here with its context. This record comes from a study of OX40 agonist ivuxolimab in advanced cancers. Germline CDR1 reads MDHEN; CDR2 reads SYDVKM. The ends lost 3 bases at V and 9 bases at J; junction bases unmatched: 8. The CDR3 loop spans 14 amino acids. Here immunoSEQ multiplex PCR was the method, and the copy in TCRdb shows in-frame clones only, minus some. The profile shows some 57,000 clones, roughly 82% of them singletons. The sequenced sample was CD4+ or CD8+ T cells sorted from blood, obtained in a trial of the OX40 agonist ivuxolimab. The V gene is TRBV28, the J gene TRBJ1-5, with 7 bases identical to TRBD1. The TCR comes from an adult with an advanced solid tumor such as melanoma, head and neck, liver or kidney cancer. The CDR3 coding sequence is TGTGCCAGCAGTTTTCAGACAGGGATTCGGCCCCAGCATTTT. Translated: CASSFQTGIRPQHF.